These 26 T cell receptor beta chains share one sample of origin, sequenced in a study of T cell clonality in common variable immunodeficiency (dated by TCRdb to about 2015). Library method: the immunoSEQ multiplex PCR assay. The table comes from immuneACCESS by way of TCRdb, which keeps in-frame sequences with V and J called. Part of the clones is missing from these tables; in studies checked, under half for an unresolved V gene and the rest for unknown reasons. The sample has about 64,000 clones on record, with no singletons. The ten largest clones capture approximately 1.5% of the sample. Sample: peripheral blood mononuclear cells. These receptor sequences come from a person aged 18-69 years in good health.

Ten or more counts support this clone. The sequenced fragment ends 3 residues before the CDR3 boundary, so the rest is inferred from the germline J gene. J is TRBJ1-4 and V is TRBV2; TRBD1 agrees at 8 bases. J gave up 8 bases and V 9 bases, and 14 bases lay outside the gene matches. This CDR3 has 15 amino acids. Per germline, CDR1 SNHLY and CDR2 FYNNEI. The CDR3 bases that were read are TGTGCCAGTTCGTGGCAGGGGGCGAACTTGGAAAAA. Translation: CASSWQGANLEK. In full, the CDR3 is CASSWQGANLEKLFF.

This clone was observed a handful of times. The CDR3 is cut off 3 residues early in the read; its end comes from the germline J gene. The chain links TRBV11-2 to TRBJ2-3; 7 bases align to TRBD1. Germline CDR1 SGHAT, CDR2 FQNNGV. Trimming took 3 bases from V and 2 from J; bases not matched to a gene: 5. The CDR3 runs to 15 residues. The part of the CDR3 DNA that was read is TGTGCCAGCAGCTTTAGGGGGCGCGCCACAGATACG. This sequence encodes CASSFRGRATDT. The whole CDR3 region reads CASSFRGRATDTQYF.

This clone was counted ten times or more. Read sequence stops 3 residues before the CDR3 end, and the germline J gene provides the missing end. The rearrangement joins TRBV10-3 to TRBJ2-3; perhaps TRBD1 as D (6 bases). The CDR3 extends over 15 amino acids. Germline values: CDR1 ENHRY, CDR2 SYGVKD. V dropped 8 bases and J dropped 1 base, with 16 bases sitting between them. The CDR3 loop reads CAIGGSGVGTDTQYF. The sequenced part of the CDR3 DNA is TGTGCCATCGGGGGCTCAGGGGTTGGCACAGATACG.

This clone occurred many times. Sequencing ends 3 residues short of the CDR3 end; the germline J gene provides the rest. This chain connects TRBV5-1 to TRBJ2-3; D not resolved. This CDR3 has 18 amino acids. V lost 0 bases to trimming and J lost 2 bases, with 19 bases between them. Per germline, CDR1 SGHRS and CDR2 YFSETQ. Here the CDR3 reads CASSLAFTSRIITDTQYF. The CDR3 DNA, read in part, is TGCGCCAGCAGCTTGGCCTTTACGAGCCGAATAATCACAGATACG.

This clone has ten or more counts. The CDR3 end is not reached by the read, which stops 3 residues before it; the germline J gene fills it in. The V and J genes are TRBV3-1 (or the pseudogene TRBV3-2) and TRBJ2-5; 8 bases line up with TRBD2. CDR1 and CDR2 from the germline V gene are LGHDT and YNNKEL (reference sequence). V trimming: 4 bases; J trimming: 3 bases; junction bases outside the gene matches: 13. The CDR3 loop spans 17 amino acids. CDR3 DNA, as far as it was read: TGTGCCAGCAGCCTCCCAACCGAAACTAGCGGAAAAGAGACC. This encodes CASSLPTETSGKET. The whole CDR3 is CASSLPTETSGKETQYF.

At least ten counts were recorded for this clone. The read terminates 3 residues ahead of where the CDR3 ends, so the germline J gene completes it. This chain connects TRBV5-1 to TRBJ2-2; maybe TRBD2 (5 bases). CDR1 is SGHRS, CDR2 YFSETQ, per germline. V was cut by 1 base and J by 4 bases, with 14 bases left in between. The CDR3 length is 16 residues. The covered CDR3 bases are TGCGCCAGCAGCTTGCGGGCTAGGGCGGGCACCGGGGAG. Translation gives CASSLRARAGTGE. The entire CDR3 is CASSLRARAGTGELFF.

This clone was recorded many times. The read comes to an end 3 residues before the CDR3 does, leaving the germline J gene to fill in the end. The gene calls are TRBV30 and TRBJ2-1; TRBD2 matches 9 bases. V was clipped by 3 bases and J by 6 bases; unmatched bases: 9. Germline CDR1 reads GTSNPN; CDR2 reads SVGIG (reference sequence). The CDR3 is made up of 15 amino acids. CDR3 DNA (partial): TGTGCCTGGAGATTAGCGGGAGCTTTAGGCAATGAG. Residues: CAWRLAGALGNE. The entire CDR3 protein is CAWRLAGALGNEQFF.

This clone was seen many times. The sequence runs out 3 residues before the end of the CDR3; the remainder is reconstructed from the germline J gene. V usage is TRBV10-1 and J usage is TRBJ1-2, with a tentative D call TRBD1 (5 bases). This CDR3 has 13 residues. Trimming removed 10 bases at V and 6 bases at J, with 18 bases between. Germline-derived CDR1 and CDR2 are WNHNN and SYGVQD (reference sequence). The part of the CDR3 DNA that was read is TGCGCCACCACATGGGGGGGGATCAATGGC. Translation: CATTWGGING. The full CDR3 protein reads CATTWGGINGYTF.

There are many counts of this clone. The CDR3 end lies 3 residues beyond the end of the read and is filled in from the germline J gene. The chain carries TRBV14 and TRBJ2-7; 7 bases fit TRBD1. The germline V gene encodes CDR1 SGHDN and CDR2 FVKESK. After removal of 0 bases from V and 3 bases from J, the junction contained 8 bases not matched to a gene. The CDR3 covers 16 residues. CDR3 sequence reads: CASSQDETGYNYEQYF. CDR3 DNA (partial): TGTGCCAGCAGCCAAGATGAGACAGGGTATAACTACGAG.

This clone was seen ten or more times. The read ends 3 residues before the CDR3 terminus; that terminus is restored from the germline J gene. The chain carries TRBV28 and TRBJ2-7; 7 nucleotides agree with TRBD2. CDR1 is MDHEN, CDR2 SYDVKM, per germline. The CDR3 spans 15 residues. V was pared by 6 bases and J by 0 bases, with 8 bases of the junction left unmatched. CDR3 sequence reads: CASRPSGIYSYEQYF. The DNA read from the CDR3 is TGTGCCAGCAGACCAAGCGGGATATACTCCTACGAG.

This clone was detected ten times or more. CDR3 DNA (partial): TGTGCCAGCAGCGCCGGACTGATACGGGATACG. Its protein is CASSAGLIRDT. The entire CDR3 protein is CASSAGLIRDTQYF. The gene calls are TRBV11-2 and TRBJ2-3; a weak D match, TRBD2 (5 bases). The DNA ends 3 residues before the CDR3 does, and the rest of the CDR3 is filled in from the germline J gene. The CDR3 runs to 14 residues. The germline gives CDR1 SGHAT, CDR2 FQNNGV. V shed 5 bases and J shed 6 bases, with 15 bases lying between them. The whole variable domain, filled in from reference TRBV11-2 and TRBJ2-3, reads EAGVAQSPRYKIIEKRQSVAFWCNPISGHATLYWYQQILGQGPKLLIQFQNNGVVDDSQLPKDRFSAERLKGVDSTLKIQPAKLEDSAVYLCASSAGLIRDTQYFGPGTRLTVL.

Many counts were recorded for this clone. The CDR3 end falls 3 residues outside the read, so it is completed with the germline J gene. The chain has TRBV5-1 and TRBJ2-7; 11 bases align to TRBD2. V trimming: 4 bases; J trimming: 0 bases; junction bases outside the gene matches: 3. Per the germline V gene, CDR1 is SGHRS and CDR2 is YFSETQ. This CDR3 is built from 15 residues. The CDR3 protein is CASSPTSGSSYEQYF. The covered CDR3 bases are TGCGCCAGCAGCCCTACTAGCGGGAGCTCCTACGAG.

This clone has a count of ten or more. The read gets to within 3 residues of the CDR3 end, and the germline J gene fills in the rest. The V gene is TRBV20-1, the J gene TRBJ1-2; D remains unclear. This CDR3 spans 10 amino acids. With 5 bases removed from V and 7 bases from J, the gap between germline ends came to 8 bases. Per germline, CDR1 DFQATT and CDR2 SNEGSKA (reference sequence). The CDR3 DNA, read in part, is TGCAGTGCTCTATTTAGTGGC. Protein sequence: CSALFSG. The complete CDR3 reads CSALFSGYTF.

There are many counts of this clone. The CDR3 end falls 3 residues outside the read, so it is completed with the germline J gene. The chain joins TRBV20-1 to TRBJ1-1; D is undetermined. Trimming shortened V by 1 base and J by 3 bases, and 12 bases separated the two germline ends. Germline V gene lookup returns CDR1 DFQATT and CDR2 SNEGSKA (reference sequence). The CDR3 length is 14 residues. Partial CDR3 DNA: TGCAGTGCTAGAGGGAAAAGGGTGGACACTGAA. Translation: CSARGKRVDTE. The CDR3, in full, reads CSARGKRVDTEAFF.

This clone was recorded many times. The CDR3 is cut off 3 residues early in the read; its end comes from the germline J gene. V gene TRBV5-4 combines with J gene TRBJ2-2, with 7 bases aligning to TRBD2. V was pared by 0 bases and J by 3 bases, with 2 bases of the junction left unmatched. The CDR3 is 15 residues long. Germline CDR1 reads SGHNT; CDR2 reads YYREEE (reference sequence). CDR3 bases read: TGTGCCAGCAGCTTGGCTCTAGCGGACACCGGGGAG. Translated, it gives CASSLALADTGE. The whole CDR3 is CASSLALADTGELFF.

Note on this clone: The sequence runs out 3 residues before the end of the CDR3; the remainder is reconstructed from the germline J gene. This rearrangement joins TRBV19 to TRBJ1-2; 7 bases align to TRBD1. The ends lost 0 bases at V and 3 bases at J; junction bases unmatched: 4. This CDR3 region has 15 residues. Germline CDR1 LNHDA, CDR2 SQIVND (reference sequence). The CDR3 loop is CASSIDTGAYYGYTF. CDR3 DNA, as far as it was read: TGTGCCAGTAGTATAGACACAGGGGCATACTATGGC.

This clone was counted ten times or more. The read ends 3 residues shy of where the CDR3 ends; the end is completed using the germline J gene. The chain links TRBV20-1 to TRBJ2-1, with 7 bases lining up with TRBD2. The germline V gene has CDR1 DFQATT and CDR2 SNEGSKA (reference sequence). The CDR3 extends over 14 amino acids. The junction had 2 bases not matched to a gene; V was cut back by 3 bases and J by 0 bases. The CDR3 loop is CSASGGSSYNEQFF. Incomplete CDR3 DNA: TGCAGTGCTAGCGGCGGGAGCTCCTACAATGAG.

This clone was detected many times. The read comes to an end 3 residues before the CDR3 does, leaving the germline J gene to fill in the end. The rearrangement joins TRBV10-3 to TRBJ2-1, with 8 nucleotides matching TRBD2. The CDR3 covers 14 residues. Germline CDR1 and CDR2: ENHRY and SYGVKD. Losses at the gene ends were 8 bases for V and 3 bases for J; bases not matched to a gene: 6. Here the CDR3 reads CAIGPGLGYNEQFF. CDR3 bases read: TGTGCCATCGGGCCGGGACTAGGCTACAATGAG.

This clone was seen a few times. With the read ending 3 residues before the CDR3 end, the germline J gene is used to fill in that end. The genes are TRBV5-4 and TRBJ2-7; 9 positions match TRBD2. The V gene end was trimmed by 3 bases and the J gene end by 3 bases; junction bases not matched to a gene: 4. CDR3 length: 14 residues. The germline V gene has CDR1 SGHNT and CDR2 YYREEE (reference sequence). The CDR3 sequence is CASSSTSGYYEQYF. The sequenced CDR3 bases are TGTGCCAGCAGCTCGACTAGCGGATACTACGAG.

There are many counts of this clone. Coverage ceases 3 residues before the CDR3 finishes, and the germline J gene fills in the end. This sequence joins TRBV20-1 and TRBJ1-5, with 7 bases aligning to TRBD1. V lost 0 bases and J lost 7; bases outside the gene matches: 6. Germline V gene data show CDR1 as DFQATT and CDR2 as SNEGSKA (reference sequence). The CDR3 covers 14 residues. This chain's CDR3 is CSAREGQVRQPQHF. CDR3 DNA, as far as it was read: TGCAGTGCTAGAGAAGGACAGGTCAGACAGCCC.

This clone has a count of ten or more. The sequenced part of the CDR3 DNA is TGTGCCAGTAGGAGACAGGGTAATTCCTACGAG. It encodes CASRRQGNSYE. The CDR3 as a whole reads CASRRQGNSYEQYF. The gene calls are TRBV19 and TRBJ2-7, with 7 bases that match TRBD1. The CDR3 end falls 3 residues outside the read, so it is completed with the germline J gene. Germline CDR1 is LNHDA and CDR2 is SQIVND (reference sequence). This CDR3 comprises 14 residues. V lost 6 bases and J lost 1; bases outside the gene matches: 6.

This clone was seen repeatedly, ten times or more. The DNA ends 3 residues before the CDR3 does, and the rest of the CDR3 is filled in from the germline J gene. The chain is built from TRBV20-1 and TRBJ2-1; 8 nucleotides line up with TRBD1. Germline CDR1 reads DFQATT; CDR2 reads SNEGSKA (reference sequence). The CDR3 loop spans 15 amino acids. After removal of 0 bases from V and 7 bases from J, the junction contained 8 bases not matched to a gene. Here the CDR3 reads CSAREGTGTENEQFF. The sequenced CDR3 bases are TGCAGTGCTAGAGAGGGGACAGGTACTGAGAATGAG.

In its sample, this clone was seen many times. The DNA ends 3 residues before the CDR3 does, and the rest of the CDR3 is filled in from the germline J gene. The gene calls are TRBV6-1 and TRBJ2-7; tentative D call: TRBD2 (6 bases). The germline V gene encodes CDR1 MNHNS and CDR2 SASEGT. The CDR3 is 14 residues long. The V and J ends lost 3 bases and 5 bases respectively, with 14 bases between them. CDR3 residues: CASSDPPGRHEQYF. The CDR3 DNA, read in part, is TGTGCCAGCAGTGATCCGCCAGGGAGGCACGAG.

This clone came up many times. Read coverage stops 3 residues before the CDR3 terminus; the germline J gene supplies the remainder. The chain has TRBV14 and TRBJ2-2; a possible D gene is TRBD2 (5 bases). The CDR3 covers 16 residues. Trimming removed 2 bases from V and 0 bases from J, with 10 bases in between. Germline V gene data show CDR1 as SGHDN and CDR2 as FVKESK. The covered CDR3 bases are TGTGCCAGCAGCCAACCCAACGGGGCGAACACCGGGGAG. This codes for CASSQPNGANTGE. The whole CDR3 protein reads CASSQPNGANTGELFF.

The table lists this clone with many counts. Read coverage stops 3 residues before the CDR3 terminus; the germline J gene supplies the remainder. The chain has TRBV5-4 and TRBJ2-3; unclear D gene. Between the trimmed V and J ends, which lost 0 bases and 2 bases, there was a span of 10 bases. This CDR3 contains 15 residues. Germline loops: CDR1 SGHNT, CDR2 YYREEE (reference sequence). The CDR3 bases that were read are TGTGCCAGCAGCTTGGTATCACCTATCACAGATACG. Translation: CASSLVSPITDT. The complete CDR3 sequence is CASSLVSPITDTQYF.

Many counts were recorded for this clone. CDR3 in amino acids: CASSRGQASAQYF. The part of the CDR3 DNA that was read is TGTGCCAGCAGCCGAGGCCAGGCCTCTGCG. The chain uses TRBV7-9 and TRBJ2-3; D ambiguous. The read halts 3 residues ahead of the CDR3 end, with the missing end drawn from the germline J gene. This CDR3 spans 13 amino acids. CDR1 is SEHNR, CDR2 FQNEAQ, per germline (reference sequence).